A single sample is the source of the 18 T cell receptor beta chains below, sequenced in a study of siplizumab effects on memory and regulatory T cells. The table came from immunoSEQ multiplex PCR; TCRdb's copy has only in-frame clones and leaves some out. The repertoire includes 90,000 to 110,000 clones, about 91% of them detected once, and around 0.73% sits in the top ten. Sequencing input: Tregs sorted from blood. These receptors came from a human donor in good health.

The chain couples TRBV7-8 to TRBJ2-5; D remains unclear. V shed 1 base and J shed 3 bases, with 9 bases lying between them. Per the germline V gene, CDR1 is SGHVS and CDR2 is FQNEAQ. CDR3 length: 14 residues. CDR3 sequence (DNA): TGTGCCAGCAGCTTAGGTGCGTTGGAAGAGACCCAGTACTTC. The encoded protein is CASSLGALEETQYF.

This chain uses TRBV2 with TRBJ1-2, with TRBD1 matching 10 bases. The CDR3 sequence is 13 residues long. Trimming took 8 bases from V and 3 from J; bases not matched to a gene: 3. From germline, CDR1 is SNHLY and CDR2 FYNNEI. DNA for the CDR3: TGTGCCAGCGCAGGGACAGGGGACTATGGCTACACCTTC. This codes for CASAGTGDYGYTF.

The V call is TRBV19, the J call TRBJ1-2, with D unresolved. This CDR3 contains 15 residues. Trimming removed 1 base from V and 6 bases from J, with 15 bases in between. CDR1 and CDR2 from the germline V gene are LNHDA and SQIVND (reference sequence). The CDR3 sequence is CASSIGATPMHGYTF. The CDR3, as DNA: TGTGCCAGTAGTATAGGAGCTACTCCGATGCATGGCTACACCTTC. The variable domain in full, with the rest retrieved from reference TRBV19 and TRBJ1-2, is DGGITQSPKYLFRKEGQNVTLSCEQNLNHDAMYWYRQDPGQGLRLIYYSQIVNDFQKGDIAEGYSVSREKKESFPLTVTSAQKNPTAFYLCASSIGATPMHGYTFGSGTRLTVV.

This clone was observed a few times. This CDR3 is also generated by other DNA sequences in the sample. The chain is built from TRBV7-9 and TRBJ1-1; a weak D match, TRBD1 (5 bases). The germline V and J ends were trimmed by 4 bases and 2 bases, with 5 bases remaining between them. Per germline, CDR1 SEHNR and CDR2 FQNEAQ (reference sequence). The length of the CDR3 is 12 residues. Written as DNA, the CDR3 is TGTGCCAGCAGCTGGGGCAACACTGAAGCTTTCTTT. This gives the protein CASSWGNTEAFF.

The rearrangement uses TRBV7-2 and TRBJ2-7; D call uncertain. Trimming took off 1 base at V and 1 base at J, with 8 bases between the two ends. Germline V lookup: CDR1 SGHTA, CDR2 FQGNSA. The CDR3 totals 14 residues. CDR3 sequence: CASSLGFPSYEQYF. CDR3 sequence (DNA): TGTGCCAGCAGCTTAGGGTTTCCTTCCTACGAGCAGTACTTC.

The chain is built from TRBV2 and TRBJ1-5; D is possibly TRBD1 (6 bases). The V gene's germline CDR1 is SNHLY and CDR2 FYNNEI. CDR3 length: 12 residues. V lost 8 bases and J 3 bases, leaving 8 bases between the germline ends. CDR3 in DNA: TGTGCCAGCCACAGGGCCAATCAGCCCCAGCATTTT. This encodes CASHRANQPQHF.

Here the CDR3 reads CASSRMDSVNYGYTF. The DNA of the CDR3 is TGTGCCAGCAGCCGCATGGACAGTGTAAACTATGGCTACACCTTC. The chain has TRBV14 and TRBJ1-2; D possibly corresponds to TRBD1 (6 bases). This CDR3 is built from 15 residues. Germline-derived CDR1 and CDR2 are SGHDN and FVKESK. The V end was cut by 4 bases, the J end by 2 bases, with 14 bases between.

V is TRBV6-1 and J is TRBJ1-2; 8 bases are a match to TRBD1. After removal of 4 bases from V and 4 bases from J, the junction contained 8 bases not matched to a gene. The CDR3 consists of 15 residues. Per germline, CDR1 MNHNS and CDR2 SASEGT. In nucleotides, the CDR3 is TGTGCCAGCAGTGTGGTCTATACAGGGGGCTATGGCTACACCTTC. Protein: CASSVVYTGGYGYTF.

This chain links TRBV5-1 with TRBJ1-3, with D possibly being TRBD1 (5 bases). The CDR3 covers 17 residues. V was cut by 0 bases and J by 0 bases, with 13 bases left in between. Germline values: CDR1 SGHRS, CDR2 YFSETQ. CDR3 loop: CASSLAPTGRSGNTIYF. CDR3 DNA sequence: TGCGCCAGCAGCTTGGCACCCACAGGCCGCTCTGGAAACACCATATATTTT. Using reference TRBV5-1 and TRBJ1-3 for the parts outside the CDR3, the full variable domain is KAGVTQTPRYLIKTRGQQVTLSCSPISGHRSVSWYQQTPGQGLQFLFEYFSETQRNKGNFPGRFSGRQFSNSRSEMNVSTLELGDSALYLCASSLAPTGRSGNTIYFGEGSWLTVV.

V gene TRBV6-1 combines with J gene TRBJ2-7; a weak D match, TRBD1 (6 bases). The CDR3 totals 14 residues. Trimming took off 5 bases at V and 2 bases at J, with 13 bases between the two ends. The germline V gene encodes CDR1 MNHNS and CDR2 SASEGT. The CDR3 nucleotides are TGTGCCAGCAGTCCTTCAGGGGTTGCCTACGAGCAGTACTTC. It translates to CASSPSGVAYEQYF.

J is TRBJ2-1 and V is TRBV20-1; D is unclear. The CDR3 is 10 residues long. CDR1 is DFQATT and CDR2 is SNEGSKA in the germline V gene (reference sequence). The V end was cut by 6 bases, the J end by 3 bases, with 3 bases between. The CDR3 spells CSAGYNEQFF. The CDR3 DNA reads TGCAGTGCCGGCTACAATGAGCAGTTCTTC.

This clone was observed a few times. For the CDR3, the DNA is TGTGCCAGCAGTTCCTCGGGGGTGGGGAGTTACGAGCAGTACTTC. Protein product: CASSSSGVGSYEQYF. The chain employs TRBV27 and TRBJ2-7, with D perhaps matching TRBD2 (6 bases). Germline CDR1 MNHEY, CDR2 SMNVEV (reference sequence). CDR3 length equals 15 residues. Trimming cost V 4 bases and J 4 bases, with 17 bases left between them.

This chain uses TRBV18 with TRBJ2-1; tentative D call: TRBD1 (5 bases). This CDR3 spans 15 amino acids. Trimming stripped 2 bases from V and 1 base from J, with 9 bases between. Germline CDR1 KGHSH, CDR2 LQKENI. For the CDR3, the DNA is TGTGCCAGCTCACCAGGGCCAGGGTCCTACAATGAGCAGTTCTTC. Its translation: CASSPGPGSYNEQFF.

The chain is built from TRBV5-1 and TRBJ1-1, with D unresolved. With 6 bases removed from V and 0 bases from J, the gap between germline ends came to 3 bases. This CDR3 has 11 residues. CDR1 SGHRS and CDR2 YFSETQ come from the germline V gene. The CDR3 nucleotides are TGCGCCAGCACTATGAACACTGAAGCTTTCTTT. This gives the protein CASTMNTEAFF.

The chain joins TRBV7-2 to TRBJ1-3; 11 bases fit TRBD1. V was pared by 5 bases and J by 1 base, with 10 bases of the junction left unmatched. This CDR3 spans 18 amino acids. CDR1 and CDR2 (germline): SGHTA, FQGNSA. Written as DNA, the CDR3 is TGTGCCAGCAGCACCGGGACAGGGGGGCTGAGGTCTGGAAACACCATATATTTT. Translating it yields CASSTGTGGLRSGNTIYF.

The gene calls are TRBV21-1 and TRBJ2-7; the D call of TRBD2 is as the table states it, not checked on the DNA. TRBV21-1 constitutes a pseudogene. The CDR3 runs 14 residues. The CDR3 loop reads CASRTTGGRYEQYF. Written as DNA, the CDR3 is TGTGCCAGCAGAACAACGGGGGGACGCTACGAGCAGTACTTC.

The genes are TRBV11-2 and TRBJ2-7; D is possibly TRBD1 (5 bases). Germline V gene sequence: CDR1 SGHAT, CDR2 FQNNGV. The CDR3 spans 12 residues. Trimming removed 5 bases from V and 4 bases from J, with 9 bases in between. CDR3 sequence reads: CASSLDSYEQYF. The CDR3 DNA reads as TGTGCCAGCAGCCTTGACAGTTACGAGCAGTACTTC.

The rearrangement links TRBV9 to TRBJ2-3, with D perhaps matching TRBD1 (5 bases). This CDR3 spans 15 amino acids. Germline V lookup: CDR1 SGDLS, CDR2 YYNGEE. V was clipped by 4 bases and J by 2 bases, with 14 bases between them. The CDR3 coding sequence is TGTGCCAGCAGCACGTCAGGGTTCCCCACAGATACGCAGTATTTT. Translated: CASSTSGFPTDTQYF. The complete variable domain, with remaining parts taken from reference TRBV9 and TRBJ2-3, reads DSGVTQTPKHLITATGQRVTLRCSPRSGDLSVYWYQQSLDQGLQFLIQYYNGEERAKGNILERFSAQQFPDLHSELNLSSLELGDSALYFCASSTSGFPTDTQYFGPGTRLTVL.